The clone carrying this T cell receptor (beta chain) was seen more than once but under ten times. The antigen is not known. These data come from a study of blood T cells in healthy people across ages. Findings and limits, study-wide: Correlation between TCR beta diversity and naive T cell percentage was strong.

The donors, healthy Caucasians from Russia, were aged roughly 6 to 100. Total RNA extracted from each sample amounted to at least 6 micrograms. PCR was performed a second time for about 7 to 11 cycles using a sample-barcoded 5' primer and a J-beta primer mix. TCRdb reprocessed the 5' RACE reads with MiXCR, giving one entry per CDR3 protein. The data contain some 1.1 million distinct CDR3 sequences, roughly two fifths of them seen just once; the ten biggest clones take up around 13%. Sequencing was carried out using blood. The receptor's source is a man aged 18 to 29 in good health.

This CDR3 is CSVATGERPGEQFF. The CDR3 nucleotides are TGCAGCGTGGCGACAGGGGAGAGGCCAGGTGAGCAGTTCTTC. The chain carries TRBV29-1 and TRBJ2-1; 8 nucleotides agree with TRBD1. Trimming at V came to 6 bases and at J to 9 bases, leaving 13 bases not matched to a gene. The CDR3 contains 14 residues. The germline V gene has CDR1 SQVTM and CDR2 ANQGSEA.